This T cell receptor beta chain came from a study of T cells after yellow fever vaccination. This clonotype was counted ten times or more. Its specificity is unknown. Trimming removed 5 bases at V and 7 bases at J, with 18 bases between. The length of the CDR3 is 14 residues. Conversion of TCR transcripts into cDNA relied on 5'RACE template switching, which added a universal primer site and UMIs. MiXCR was run by TCRdb on the 5' RACE reads, yielding one entry per CDR3 protein. The sample yields 200,000 or so distinct CDR3 sequences, approximately 6.8% seen once. Study-level points and caveats: Boosting was followed by the reappearance of most primary-vaccination clones (roughly 95% CD4, about 89% CD8). Weaker, the secondary response peaked sooner, at day 5 versus 15.

The V call is TRBV12-3 or TRBV12-4, the J call TRBJ2-7, with D perhaps TRBD1 (5 bases). The sequence was collected from a man aged 30 to 45 who received the YFV17D yellow fever vaccine. Sample: CD4+ T cells sorted from PBMCs, taken on the day of the yellow fever booster vaccination. The CDR3 DNA follows: TGTGCCAGCAGTCCTTACCCCAGGGCCCGGGAGCAGTACTTC. As protein: CASSPYPRAREQYF.